These 21 T cell receptor beta chains were all obtained from the same sample, sequenced in a study of shared clonotypes between healthy human individuals (dated by TCRdb to about 2020). The library was produced with the immunoSEQ multiplex PCR assay. The table comes from immuneACCESS by way of TCRdb, which keeps in-frame sequences with V and J called. Part of the clones is missing from these tables; in studies checked, under half for an unresolved V gene and the rest for unknown reasons. The sample table contains some 2.1 million clones; only one count was recorded for approximately 95% of them. More than 0.1% of the sample goes to the ten largest clones. The sequencing input was naive CD4+ T cells sorted from blood. The intended sense of this specimen's cell subset or site label: CD45RA+ positively selected. All receptors derive from a man aged 18 to 35 in good health.

The chain couples TRBV9 to TRBJ2-3, with 13 bases aligning to TRBD2. The germline CDR1 and CDR2 sequences are SGDLS and YYNGEE. The ends lost 4 bases at V and 6 bases at J; junction bases unmatched: 11. CDR3 size: 17 residues. The CDR3, as DNA: TGTGCCAGCAGCCCTCGGACTAGCGGGGGTAAGGTGGATACGCAGTATTTT. Translating gives CASSPRTSGGKVDTQYF.

The chain is built from TRBV5-1 and TRBJ2-2, with D unclear. V lost 4 bases and J lost 0, with 10 bases in between. CDR1 and CDR2 (germline): SGHRS, YFSETQ. The CDR3 loop spans 15 amino acids. The CDR3 here is CASSDVAANTGELFF. Written as DNA, the CDR3 is TGCGCCAGCAGCGACGTCGCCGCGAACACCGGGGAGCTGTTTTTT.

The V and J genes are TRBV6-5 and TRBJ2-7; perhaps D is TRBD1 or TRBD2 (5 bases each). Germline V gene lookup returns CDR1 MNHEY and CDR2 SVGAGI. V was cut by 6 bases and J by 3 bases, with 18 bases left in between. This CDR3 region has 15 residues. The CDR3 is CASSRTGTDLYEQYF. CDR3 nucleotides: TGTGCCAGCAGCCGTACCGGGACGGACCTCTACGAGCAGTACTTC.

On this clone itself: The sample carries other DNA sequences with the same CDR3. The chain combines TRBV11-2 with TRBJ2-5, with 7 bases identical to TRBD2. V gave up 1 base and J gave up 5 bases; unmatched junction bases: 4. This CDR3 has 14 amino acids. Germline V gene sequence: CDR1 SGHAT, CDR2 FQNNGV. The CDR3 loop is CASSLGSGGETQYF. The DNA for the CDR3 is TGTGCCAGCAGCTTAGGGTCGGGAGGCGAGACCCAGTACTTC.

V gene TRBV7-2 combines with J gene TRBJ1-2, with 9 bases that match TRBD1. Germline V lookup: CDR1 SGHTA, CDR2 FQGNSA. The CDR3 totals 15 residues. The V segment lost 1 base and the J segment 7 bases; nucleotides outside the gene matches: 7. The CDR3 DNA sequence: TGTGCCAGCAGCTTAGGCCCCGGACAGGGGCCTGGCTACACCTTC. Residues: CASSLGPGQGPGYTF.

The chain carries TRBV25-1 and TRBJ2-3; D is perhaps TRBD1 or TRBD2 (5 bases each). CDR3 length: 17 residues. CDR1 is MGHDK, CDR2 SYGVNS, per germline. V lost 4 bases and J lost 8, with 25 bases in between. The CDR3 coding sequence is TGTGCCAGCAGTGGACAAGGTCCAGGGACGGCGTGGGGTACGCAGTATTTT. Translating it yields CASSGQGPGTAWGTQYF.

In its sample, this clone was seen once. V gene TRBV4-3 combines with J gene TRBJ2-5; the match to TRBD2 covers 9 bases. Germline loops: CDR1 LGHNA, CDR2 YSLEER. V shed 4 bases and J 1 base; nucleotides not matched to a gene: 4. The CDR3 totals 15 residues. CDR3 coding DNA: TGCGCCAGCAGCCGCCCGACTAGCGGCCAAGAGACCCAGTACTTC. Translated, it gives CASSRPTSGQETQYF.

The chain combines TRBV6-1 with TRBJ2-7; the D gene is possibly TRBD1 (6 bases). The germline V gene has CDR1 MNHNS and CDR2 SASEGT. This CDR3 has 14 amino acids. Trimming left V 3 bases short and J 2 bases short, with 11 bases between. The DNA of the CDR3 is TGTGCCAGCAGTGACTGGACAGCAACCTACGAGCAGTACTTC. As protein: CASSDWTATYEQYF.

The DNA of the CDR3 is TGCAGTGCAAGGACAGTCACTGAAGCTTTCTTT. Protein sequence: CSARTVTEAFF. The chain combines TRBV20-1 with TRBJ1-1; D might be TRBD1 (6 bases). V dropped 6 bases and J dropped 4 bases, with 9 bases sitting between them. The CDR3 length is 11 residues. Looked up from germline, CDR1 is DFQATT and CDR2 is SNEGSKA (reference sequence).

The chain carries TRBV9 and TRBJ1-2, with TRBD1 identical over 10 bases. The V and J ends lost 4 bases and 2 bases, in that order; junction bases with no gene match: 11. The germline gives CDR1 SGDLS, CDR2 YYNGEE. The CDR3 totals 17 residues. Written as DNA, the CDR3 is TGTGCCAGCAGCACAGGGACAGGGGCCTTCCAGAACTATGGCTACACCTTC. Its translation: CASSTGTGAFQNYGYTF.

The chain is built from TRBV6-4 and TRBJ1-1; no definite D call. V was trimmed by 0 bases and J by 0 bases, leaving 8 bases between them. The germline V gene encodes CDR1 MRHNA and CDR2 SNTAGT. CDR3 length: 15 residues. CDR3 bases: TGTGCCAGCAGTGACTCGGGTGGGCTGAACACTGAAGCTTTCTTT. This sequence encodes CASSDSGGLNTEAFF.

This chain joins TRBV10-3 and TRBJ2-1, with TRBD2 matching 13 bases. Germline trimming cut 0 bases from V and 5 bases from J; bases unmatched to any gene: 10. The CDR3 is 19 residues long. Germline V gene lookup returns CDR1 ENHRY and CDR2 SYGVKD. Here the CDR3 DNA reads TGTGCCATCAGTGAGTCAGGGACTAGCGGGACGGTAGCGGACAATGAGCAGTTCTTC. Translation gives CAISESGTSGTVADNEQFF.

This clone was observed once. V usage is TRBV28 and J usage is TRBJ2-3; D could derive from TRBD1 or TRBD2 (5 bases each). V was trimmed by 5 bases and J by 0 bases, leaving 15 bases between them. Germline loops: CDR1 MDHEN, CDR2 SYDVKM. The CDR3 loop spans 16 amino acids. CDR3 residues: CASSLGTTKSTDTQYF. The CDR3 coding sequence is TGTGCCAGCAGTCTTGGGACCACTAAAAGCACAGATACGCAGTATTTT.

A note on this clone: Other DNA sequences in the same sample also yield this CDR3. V is TRBV6-5 and J is TRBJ2-3, with D tentatively TRBD1 (5 bases). The CDR3 sequence is 13 residues long. The germline V and J ends were trimmed by 6 bases and 3 bases, with 10 bases remaining between them. From germline, CDR1 is MNHEY and CDR2 SVGAGI. In DNA, the CDR3 is TGTGCCAGCAGGGCCCCAGGGACAGATACGCAGTATTTT. The encoded protein is CASRAPGTDTQYF.

The chain joins TRBV6-5 to TRBJ2-2; the D is unclear. CDR3 length: 14 residues. The V and J ends lost 2 bases and 7 bases respectively, with 11 bases between them. The germline CDR1 and CDR2 sequences are MNHEY and SVGAGI. The CDR3 region is CASSYGPRYGELFF. The CDR3 DNA reads TGTGCCAGCAGTTACGGGCCGAGGTACGGGGAGCTGTTTTTT.

V gene TRBV30 combines with J gene TRBJ2-1; D gene uncertain. The ends were cut back, 3 bases at V and 0 bases at J, with 9 bases in the middle. Germline CDR1 is GTSNPN and CDR2 is SVGIG (reference sequence). This CDR3 has 14 residues. The CDR3 is CAWRHLSSYNEQFF. CDR3 bases: TGTGCCTGGAGACACCTTAGCTCCTACAATGAGCAGTTCTTC.

The gene calls are TRBV11-1 and TRBJ2-7; the match to TRBD1 covers 8 bases. Per the germline V gene, CDR1 is SGHAT and CDR2 is FQDESV (reference sequence). V dropped 1 base and J dropped 2; count of bases not matched to a gene: 4. The CDR3 length is 15 residues. CDR3: CASSLGGQGPYEQYF. The CDR3 DNA reads TGTGCCAGCAGCTTAGGCGGACAGGGCCCCTACGAGCAGTACTTC.

The chain uses TRBV7-2 and TRBJ2-7; 9 bases are shared with TRBD1. CDR1 and CDR2 from the germline V gene are SGHTA and FQGNSA. J was trimmed by 4 bases and V by 5 bases; bases with no gene match: 6. The CDR3 is made up of 14 amino acids. CDR3 coding DNA: TGTGCCAGCAGCCCCGGACAGGGGAGGTACGAGCAGTACTTC. Its translation is CASSPGQGRYEQYF. The whole variable domain, filled in from reference TRBV7-2 and TRBJ2-7, reads GAGVSQSPSNKVTEKGKDVELRCDPISGHTALYWYRQSLGQGLEFLIYFQGNSAPDKSGLPSDRFSAERTGGSVSTLTIQRTQQEDSAVYLCASSPGQGRYEQYFGPGTRLTVT.

To note about this clone: At the DNA level, this CDR3 is encoded by other sequences in the same sample as well. The chain employs TRBV30 and TRBJ2-5; no reliable D call. Germline CDR1 reads GTSNPN; CDR2 reads SVGIG (reference sequence). CDR3 length: 10 residues. V was cut by 5 bases and J by 2 bases, with 3 bases left in between. The CDR3 region is CAWSQETQYF. In DNA form, the CDR3 reads TGTGCCTGGTCACAAGAGACCCAGTACTTC.

In DNA form, the CDR3 reads TGTGCCAGTAGTAGGGGACCGATTAATGAAAAACTGTTTTTT. Its protein product is CASSRGPINEKLFF. The J gene is TRBJ1-4, the V gene TRBV19, with a weak D call TRBD1 (5 bases). Germline V gene lookup returns CDR1 LNHDA and CDR2 SQIVND (reference sequence). CDR3 length equals 14 residues. Trimming stripped 4 bases from V and 4 bases from J, with 10 bases between.

The rearrangement joins TRBV5-4 to TRBJ2-1, with TRBD1 as a possible D gene (6 bases). Germline values: CDR1 SGHNT, CDR2 YYREEE (reference sequence). Trimming shortened V by 1 base and J by 8 bases, and 10 bases separated the two germline ends. This CDR3 comprises 13 residues. CDR3 protein: CASSLTGSDEQFF. CDR3 sequence (DNA): TGTGCCAGCAGCTTGACAGGGTCGGATGAGCAGTTCTTC.